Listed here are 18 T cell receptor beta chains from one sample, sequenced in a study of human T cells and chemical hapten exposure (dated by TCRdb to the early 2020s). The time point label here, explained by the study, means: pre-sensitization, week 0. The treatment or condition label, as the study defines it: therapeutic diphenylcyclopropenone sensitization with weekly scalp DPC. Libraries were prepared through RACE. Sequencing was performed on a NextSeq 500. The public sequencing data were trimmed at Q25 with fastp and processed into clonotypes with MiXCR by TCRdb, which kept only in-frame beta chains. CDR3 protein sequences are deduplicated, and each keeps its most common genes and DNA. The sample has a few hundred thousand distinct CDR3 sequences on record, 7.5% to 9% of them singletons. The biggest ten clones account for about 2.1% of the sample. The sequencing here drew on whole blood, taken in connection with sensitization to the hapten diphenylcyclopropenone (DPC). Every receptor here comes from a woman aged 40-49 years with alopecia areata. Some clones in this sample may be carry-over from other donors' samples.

Here the CDR3 DNA reads TGTGCCAGCAGTTACTTCCAGCTGAACACTGAAGCTTTCTTT. Protein sequence: CASSYFQLNTEAFF. The chain carries TRBV6-6 and TRBJ1-1; D not certain. The CDR3 extends over 14 amino acids. Trimming took 1 base from V and 0 from J, leaving 6 bases between them. In germline, CDR1 is MNHNY, CDR2 SVGAGI (reference sequence).

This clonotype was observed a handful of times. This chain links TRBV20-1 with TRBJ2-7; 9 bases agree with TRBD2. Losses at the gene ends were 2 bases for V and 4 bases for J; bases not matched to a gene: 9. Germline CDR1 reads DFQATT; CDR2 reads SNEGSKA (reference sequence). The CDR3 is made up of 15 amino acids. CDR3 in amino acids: CSARPLRAGGYEQYF. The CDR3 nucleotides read TGCAGTGCTAGACCCCTCCGGGCGGGAGGGTACGAGCAGTACTTC.

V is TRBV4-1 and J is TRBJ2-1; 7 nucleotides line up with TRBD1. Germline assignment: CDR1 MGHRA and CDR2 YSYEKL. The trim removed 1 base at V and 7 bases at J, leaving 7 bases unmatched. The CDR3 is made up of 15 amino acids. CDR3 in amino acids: CASSQGYRGRNEQFF. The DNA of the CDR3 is TGCGCCAGCAGCCAAGGTTACAGGGGCAGGAATGAGCAGTTCTTC.

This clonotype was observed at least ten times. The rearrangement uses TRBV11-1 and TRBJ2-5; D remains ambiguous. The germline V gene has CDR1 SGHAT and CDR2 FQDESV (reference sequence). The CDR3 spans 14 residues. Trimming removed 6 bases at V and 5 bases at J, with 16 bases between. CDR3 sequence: CASSSSRLGETQYF. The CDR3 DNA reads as TGTGCCAGCAGTAGCAGCAGGCTCGGGGAGACCCAGTACTTC.

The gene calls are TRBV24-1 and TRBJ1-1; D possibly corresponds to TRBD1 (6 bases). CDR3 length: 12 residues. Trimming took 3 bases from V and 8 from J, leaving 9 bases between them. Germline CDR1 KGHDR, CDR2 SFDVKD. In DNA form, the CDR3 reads TGTGCCACCAGTGATCGGGGGACAGAAGCTTTCTTT. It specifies CATSDRGTEAFF.

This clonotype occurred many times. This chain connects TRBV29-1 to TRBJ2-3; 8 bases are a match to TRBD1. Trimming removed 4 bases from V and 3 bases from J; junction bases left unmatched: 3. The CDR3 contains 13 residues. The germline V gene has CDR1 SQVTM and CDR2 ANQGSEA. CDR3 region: CSVGQGQTDTQYF. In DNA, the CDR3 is TGCAGCGTTGGACAGGGGCAAACAGATACGCAGTATTTT.

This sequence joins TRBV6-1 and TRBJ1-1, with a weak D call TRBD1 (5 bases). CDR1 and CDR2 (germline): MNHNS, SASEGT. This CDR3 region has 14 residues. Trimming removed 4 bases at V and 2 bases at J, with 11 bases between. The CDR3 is CASSVAGRNTEAFF. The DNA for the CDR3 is TGTGCCAGCAGTGTGGCAGGGAGAAACACTGAAGCTTTCTTT.

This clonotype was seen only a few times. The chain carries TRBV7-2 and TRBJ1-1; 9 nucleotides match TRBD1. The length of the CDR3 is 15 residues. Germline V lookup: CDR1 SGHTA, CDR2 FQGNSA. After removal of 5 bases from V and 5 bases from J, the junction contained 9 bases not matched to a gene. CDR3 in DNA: TGTGCCAGCAGCCGCCGGGACAGGGCGGAGACTGAAGCTTTCTTT. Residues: CASSRRDRAETEAFF.

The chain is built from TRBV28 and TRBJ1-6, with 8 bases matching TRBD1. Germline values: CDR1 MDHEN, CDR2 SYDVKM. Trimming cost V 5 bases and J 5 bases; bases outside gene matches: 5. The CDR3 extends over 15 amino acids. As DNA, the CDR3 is TGTGCCAGCAGTATAGCGACAGGGGATAATTCACCCCTCCACTTT. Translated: CASSIATGDNSPLHF.

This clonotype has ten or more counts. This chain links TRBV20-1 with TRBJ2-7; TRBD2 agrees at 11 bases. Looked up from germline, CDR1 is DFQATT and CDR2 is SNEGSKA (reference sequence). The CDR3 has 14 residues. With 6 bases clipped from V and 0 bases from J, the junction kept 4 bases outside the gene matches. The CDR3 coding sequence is TGCAGTGCGCAAACTAGCGGGAGCTCCTACGAGCAGTACTTC. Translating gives CSAQTSGSSYEQYF.

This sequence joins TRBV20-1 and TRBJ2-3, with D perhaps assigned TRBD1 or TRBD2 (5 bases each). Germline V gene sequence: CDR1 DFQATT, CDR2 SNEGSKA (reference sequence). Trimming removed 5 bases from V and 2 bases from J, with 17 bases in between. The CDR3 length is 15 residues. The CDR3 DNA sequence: TGCAGTGCTTCCCCCCCAAGCGGACACACAGATACGCAGTATTTT. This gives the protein CSASPPSGHTDTQYF.

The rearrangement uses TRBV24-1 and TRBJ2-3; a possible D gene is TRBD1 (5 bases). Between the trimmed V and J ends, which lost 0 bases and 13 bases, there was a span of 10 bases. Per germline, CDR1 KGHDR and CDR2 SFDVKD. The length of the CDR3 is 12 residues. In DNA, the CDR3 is TGTGCCACCAGTGATTTGGGGGCCGTGGAGTATTTT. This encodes CATSDLGAVEYF.

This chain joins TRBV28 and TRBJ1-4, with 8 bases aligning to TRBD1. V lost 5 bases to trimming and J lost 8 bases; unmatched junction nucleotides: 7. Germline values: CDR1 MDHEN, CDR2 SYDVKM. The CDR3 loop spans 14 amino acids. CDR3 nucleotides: TGTGCCAGCAGTATCCGACAGGGGAGGGAAAAACTGTTTTTT. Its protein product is CASSIRQGREKLFF.

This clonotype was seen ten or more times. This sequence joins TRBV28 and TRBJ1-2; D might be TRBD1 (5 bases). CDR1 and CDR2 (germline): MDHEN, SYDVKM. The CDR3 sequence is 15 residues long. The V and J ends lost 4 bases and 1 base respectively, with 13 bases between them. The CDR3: CASSWGTDYNYGYTF. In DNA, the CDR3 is TGTGCCAGCAGTTGGGGGACGGACTATAACTATGGCTACACCTTC.

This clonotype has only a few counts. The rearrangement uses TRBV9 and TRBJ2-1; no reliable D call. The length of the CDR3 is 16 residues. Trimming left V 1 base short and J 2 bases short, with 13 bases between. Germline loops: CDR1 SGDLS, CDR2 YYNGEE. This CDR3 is CASSVQPPGPYNEQFF. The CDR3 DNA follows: TGTGCCAGCAGCGTACAGCCCCCAGGACCCTACAATGAGCAGTTCTTC.

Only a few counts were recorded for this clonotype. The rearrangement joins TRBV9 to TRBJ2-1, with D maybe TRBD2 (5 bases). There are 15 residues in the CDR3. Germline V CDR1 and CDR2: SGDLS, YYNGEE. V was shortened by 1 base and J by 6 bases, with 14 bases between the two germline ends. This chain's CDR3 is CASSVSPKSGNEQFF. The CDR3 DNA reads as TGTGCCAGCAGCGTATCCCCGAAAAGCGGCAATGAGCAGTTCTTC.

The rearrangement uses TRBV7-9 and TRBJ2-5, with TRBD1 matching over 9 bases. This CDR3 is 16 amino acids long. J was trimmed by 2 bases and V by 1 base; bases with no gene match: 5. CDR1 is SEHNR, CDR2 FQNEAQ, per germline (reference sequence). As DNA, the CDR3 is TGTGCCAGCAGCTTAGGGAGGACAGGGGTTCAAGAGACCCAGTACTTC. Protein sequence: CASSLGRTGVQETQYF.

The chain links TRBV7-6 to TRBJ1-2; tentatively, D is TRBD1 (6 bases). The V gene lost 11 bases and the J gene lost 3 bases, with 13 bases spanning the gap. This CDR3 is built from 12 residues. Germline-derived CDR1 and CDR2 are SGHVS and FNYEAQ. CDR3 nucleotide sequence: TGTGCCGTCAAAGGGGGTGACTATGGCTACACCTTC. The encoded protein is CAVKGGDYGYTF.